This T cell receptor beta chain was identified during a study of shared clonotypes between healthy human individuals. The CDR3 extends over 17 amino acids. From germline, CDR1 is LNHDA and CDR2 SQIVND (reference sequence). With V trimmed by 1 base and J by 8 bases, 11 bases remained unmatched. The protocol was immunoSEQ multiplex PCR, while the TCRdb copy is restricted to in-frame clones and leaves out a portion. The sample includes about 870,000 clones, about 91% seen only once; the top ten take about 24%. Naive CD8 populations comprised CD45RO-negative cells positively selected for CCR7, excluding terminally differentiated effector memory CD45RA+ cells. Donors comprised only Caucasian adults living in Nashville, Tennessee.

Sequences were obtained from naive CD8+ T cells sorted from blood. This rearrangement joins TRBV19 to TRBJ2-1, with 10 bases matching TRBD2. This TCR came from a man aged 25-45 years in good health. The CDR3 reads CASSIGWIQREGYEQFF. CDR3 DNA sequence: TGTGCCAGTAGTATAGGCTGGATCCAGCGGGAGGGTTATGAGCAGTTCTTC. Supplemented by reference TRBV19 and TRBJ2-1, the full variable domain reads DGGITQSPKYLFRKEGQNVTLSCEQNLNHDAMYWYRQDPGQGLRLIYYSQIVNDFQKGDIAEGYSVSREKKESFPLTVTSAQKNPTAFYLCASSIGWIQREGYEQFFGPGTRLTVL.